The source of this T cell receptor beta chain is a study of tumor and adjacent non-tumor tissue in lung cancer. General study findings and limits: Top 100 clones took a larger repertoire share in normal lung.

The CDR3 contains 15 residues. Germline-derived CDR1 and CDR2 are SGHAT and FQNNGV. To note about this clonotype: The target antigen is unknown. Likely a read error: the CDR3 ends without its conserved phenylalanine or tryptophan.

A modified ARM-PCR protocol with three rounds of nested PCR amplified TCRbeta. One entry per CDR3 protein, called by TCRdb with MiXCR from the multiplex PCR reads. The sample contains 90,000 to 100,000 distinct CDR3 sequences, more than 80% of which appear only once. No cell sorting was done before RNA was extracted from the tissue. More than 3 cm separated this lung sample from the edge of the tumor. The sequenced material came from distant non-tumor lung tissue. The V and J genes are TRBV11-2 and TRBJ2-3; 9 bases are shared with TRBD2. The receptor was isolated from a man aged 60 to 75 with small cell lung cancer. Written as DNA, the CDR3 is TGTGCCAGCAGCCCCTTAGGGACTAGCAGAGATACGCAGTATATT. This encodes CASSPLGTSRDTQYI.